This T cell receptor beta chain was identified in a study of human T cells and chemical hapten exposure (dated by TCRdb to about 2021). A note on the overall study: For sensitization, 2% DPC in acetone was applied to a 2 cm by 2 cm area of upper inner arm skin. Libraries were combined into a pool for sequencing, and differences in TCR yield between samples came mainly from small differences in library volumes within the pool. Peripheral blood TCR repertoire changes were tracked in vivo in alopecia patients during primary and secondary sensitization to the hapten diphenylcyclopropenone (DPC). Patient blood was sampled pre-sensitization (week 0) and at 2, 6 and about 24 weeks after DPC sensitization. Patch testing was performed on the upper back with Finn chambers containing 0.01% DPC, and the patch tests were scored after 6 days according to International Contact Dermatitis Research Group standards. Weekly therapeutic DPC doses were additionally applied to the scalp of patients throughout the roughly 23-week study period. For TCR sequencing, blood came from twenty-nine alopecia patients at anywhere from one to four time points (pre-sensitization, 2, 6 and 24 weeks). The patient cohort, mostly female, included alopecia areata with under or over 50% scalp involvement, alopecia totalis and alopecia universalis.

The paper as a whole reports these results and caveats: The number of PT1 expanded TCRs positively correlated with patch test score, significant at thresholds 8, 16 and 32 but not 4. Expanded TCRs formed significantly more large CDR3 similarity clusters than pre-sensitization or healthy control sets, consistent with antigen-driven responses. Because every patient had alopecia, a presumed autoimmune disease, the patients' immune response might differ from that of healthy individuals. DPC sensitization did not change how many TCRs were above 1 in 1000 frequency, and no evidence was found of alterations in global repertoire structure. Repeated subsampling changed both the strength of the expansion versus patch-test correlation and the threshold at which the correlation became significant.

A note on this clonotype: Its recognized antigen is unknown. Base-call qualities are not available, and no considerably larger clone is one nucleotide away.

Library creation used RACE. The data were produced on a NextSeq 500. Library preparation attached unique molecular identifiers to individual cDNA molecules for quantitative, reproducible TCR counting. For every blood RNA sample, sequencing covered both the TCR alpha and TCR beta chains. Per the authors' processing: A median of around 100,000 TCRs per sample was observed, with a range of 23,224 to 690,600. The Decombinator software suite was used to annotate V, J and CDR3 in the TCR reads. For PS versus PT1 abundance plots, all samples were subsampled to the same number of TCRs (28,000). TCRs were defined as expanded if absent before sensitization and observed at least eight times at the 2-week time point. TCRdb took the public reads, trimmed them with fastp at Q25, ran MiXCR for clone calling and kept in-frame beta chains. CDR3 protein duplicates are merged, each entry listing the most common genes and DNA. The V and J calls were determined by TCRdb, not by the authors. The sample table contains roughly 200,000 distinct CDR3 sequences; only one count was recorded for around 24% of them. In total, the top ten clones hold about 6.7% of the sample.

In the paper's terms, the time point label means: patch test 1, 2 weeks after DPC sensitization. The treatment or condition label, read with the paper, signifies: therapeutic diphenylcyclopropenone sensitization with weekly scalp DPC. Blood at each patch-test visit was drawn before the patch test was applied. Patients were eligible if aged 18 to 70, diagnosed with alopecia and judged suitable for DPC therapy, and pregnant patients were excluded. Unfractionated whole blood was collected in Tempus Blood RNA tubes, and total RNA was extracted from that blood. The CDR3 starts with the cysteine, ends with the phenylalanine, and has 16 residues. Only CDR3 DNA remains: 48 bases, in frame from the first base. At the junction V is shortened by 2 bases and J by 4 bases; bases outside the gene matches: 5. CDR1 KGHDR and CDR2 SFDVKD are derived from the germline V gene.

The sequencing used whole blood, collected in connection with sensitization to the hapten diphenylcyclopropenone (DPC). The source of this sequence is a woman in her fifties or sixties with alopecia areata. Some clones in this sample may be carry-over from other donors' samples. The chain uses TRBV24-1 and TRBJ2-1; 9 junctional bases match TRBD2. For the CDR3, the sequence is CATSDSWTSVYNEQFF. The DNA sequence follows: TGTGCCACCAGTGATTCTTGGACTAGCGTATACAATGAGCAGTTCTTC.